These T cell receptor beta chains were read from a single sample in a study of blood T cell repertoires in COVID-19. Measured with immunoSEQ multiplex PCR; TCRdb has only the in-frame clones, and not every one. The repertoire has approximately 160,000 clones, more than 75% of them found once; the top ten carry roughly 19%. The sample was peripheral blood. These receptors all come from a man between 60 and 75 years old with active or convalescent COVID-19. The CDR3 runs from the conserved cysteine through the conserved F or W. Size is stated for part of the rows, as once, few or many counts, or as a class when the clone is expanded.

abundance,v_gene,CDR3aa
once,TRBV7-9,CASSPTPEGRSYGYTF
-,TRBV12-3/TRBV12-4,CASSLALRDGYTF
-,TRBV6-5,CASSYSRGLGTEAFF
-,TRBV3-1/TRBV3-2,CASSQDPGSDEKLFF
-,TRBV7-9,CASSSSRAGRPTTADTQYF
-,TRBV18,CASSKAGGQNTGELFF
-,TRBV12-3/TRBV12-4,CASSLQGRETQYF
-,TRBV19,CASSPKDKSHSPLHF
-,TRBV25-1,CASSEEGANTEAFF
once,TRBV5-4,CASSLDQGAYNEQFF
-,TRBV3-1/TRBV3-2,CASSRQGADIQYF
-,TRBV5-4,CASSLTSGRISYNEQFF
once,TRBV7-2,CASSYWTGTYEQYF
-,TRBV3-1/TRBV3-2,CASSQDISGGTGDGYTF
-,TRBV10-2,CASRAGTAYGQYF
-,TRBV11-2,CASRGTGIYIQYF
-,TRBV5-1,CASSFQAASYEQYF
-,TRBV11-3,CASSPRTKGASNQPQHF
-,TRBV12-3/TRBV12-4,CASSFGPEPQHF
-,TRBV3-1/TRBV3-2,CASSQGRDSGNTIYF
-,TRBV11-2,CASSLSGNTEAFF
-,TRBV5-4,CAYVMDRAYGYTF
-,TRBV7-9,CASSPGQTNYGYTF
-,TRBV28,CASSQTGGANTEAFF
-,TRBV5-1,CASSSGDRGNYGYTF
-,TRBV3-1/TRBV3-2,CASSTKTGRGGNTIYF
-,TRBV7-7,CASSLNRESSYEQYF
few,TRBV7-8,CASSGTGRVNQPQHF
-,TRBV10-3,CAIHSGNTIYF
-,TRBV6-4,CASSPLAGGDYEQYF
-,TRBV19,CASSIVASDTLGSNQPQHF
-,TRBV6-5,CASSLYSTGFYEQYF
once,TRBV7-8,CASSLVSGGNYEQYF
-,TRBV30,CAWTLRGEQYF
-,TRBV15,CATSRDRYSNTGELFF
-,TRBV2,CASILDSSGNTIYF
-,TRBV6-4,CASSDGAGGPTDTQYF
few,TRBV10-2,CASSNRGLGNTIYF
-,TRBV9,CASSPGQPSTDTQYF
-,TRBV27,CASSRTGIQPQHF
once,TRBV10-3,CAISDGTENEKLFF
once,TRBV7-9,CASSLIAGVSSYEQYF
-,TRBV3-1/TRBV3-2,CASSQDHTSGWGETQYF
-,TRBV30,CAWKGRGSTTEAFF
once,TRBV4-1,CASSHRMKQGANSPLHF
once,TRBV19,CASSIDRSVTTGQFF
-,TRBV5-1,CASSLGGQGNQPQHF
-,TRBV7-6,CASSLSGTDYRKLFF
-,TRBV10-3,CAIRGTANTEAFF
-,TRBV5-1,CASSLGSPRVNTEAFF
-,TRBV11-3,CASSSGTDTGELFF
-,TRBV5-1,CASSLVGGAYEQYF
-,TRBV5-4,CASSLQVSPYEQYF